The 4 T cell receptor beta chains reported below all come from one sample, sequenced in a study of cytomegalovirus exposure and HLA in healthy donors. The assay was immunoSEQ multiplex PCR, and TCRdb's table has in-frame clones only and misses some. The sample has some 86,000 clones, approximately 93% seen once. The source material was PBMCs. The origin of the receptors is a woman under 40 in good health and CMV-seronegative.

The gene calls are TRBV14 and TRBJ2-5; D is perhaps TRBD2 (6 bases). The CDR3 has 14 amino acids. V was cut by 5 bases and J by 9 bases, with 19 bases left in between. Germline V gene lookup returns CDR1 SGHDN and CDR2 FVKESK. The CDR3 region is CASSFSGGRGAQYF. The DNA for the CDR3 is TGTGCCAGCAGCTTTAGCGGAGGGCGTGGGGCCCAGTACTTC.

The chain employs TRBV4-3 and TRBJ2-3; perhaps TRBD2 as D (6 bases). Trimming stripped 0 bases from V and 7 bases from J, with 8 bases between. The CDR3 length is 13 residues. Looked up from germline, CDR1 is LGHNA and CDR2 is YSLEER. CDR3 nucleotide sequence: TGCGCCAGCAGCCAAGATCTAGCGTATACGCAGTATTTT. It specifies CASSQDLAYTQYF.

The J gene is TRBJ2-7, the V gene TRBV27, with a weak D call TRBD2 (6 bases). Germline CDR1 and CDR2: MNHEY and SMNVEV (reference sequence). The CDR3 extends over 14 amino acids. V dropped 3 bases and J dropped 2 bases, with 11 bases sitting between them. The DNA of the CDR3 is TGTGCCAGCAGTTTTCGGGGGAGACCCTACGAGCAGTACTTC. Residues: CASSFRGRPYEQYF.

V is TRBV4-1 and J is TRBJ1-1; D remains unclear. The CDR3 has 14 amino acids. Germline V lookup: CDR1 MGHRA, CDR2 YSYEKL. Deletions cut 5 bases from V and 3 bases from J, with 13 bases between. The DNA for the CDR3 is TGCGCCAGCAGCAAAAGAAACCGGGACACTGAAGCTTTCTTT. Protein sequence: CASSKRNRDTEAFF.